The present TCR beta chain was sequenced within a study of cytomegalovirus exposure and HLA in healthy donors. Findings of the study overall: Analysis was carried out at a later point, and it linked a missense DCLRE1C variant to TCR beta V- and J-gene trimming. The classifier, whose performance was assessed in both the original and validation cohorts, reportedly diagnosed cytomegalovirus status with high specificity and sensitivity.

This clone was detected a few times. Its antigen is unidentified. Trimming cost V 3 bases and J 9 bases; bases outside gene matches: 6. The CDR3 is 15 amino acids. Germline V lookup: CDR1 MNHEY, CDR2 SMNVEV (reference sequence). Both 60 Vbeta primers and 13 Jbeta primers went into the PCR. Libraries were prepared by immunoSEQ multiplex PCR; TCRdb keeps only in-frame clonotypes and omits some of them. The sample has 110,000 to 150,000 clones; around 80% are singletons. V gene TRBV27 combines with J gene TRBJ1-6; TRBD1 agrees at 9 bases. Sequencing input: PBMCs. This sequence was found in a man between 40 and 49 years old in good health and CMV-seronegative. The CDR3 DNA follows: TGTGCCAGCAGTTTCCACAGGGGGCAGCTTTCACCCCTCCACTTT. Translated, it gives CASSFHRGQLSPLHF.